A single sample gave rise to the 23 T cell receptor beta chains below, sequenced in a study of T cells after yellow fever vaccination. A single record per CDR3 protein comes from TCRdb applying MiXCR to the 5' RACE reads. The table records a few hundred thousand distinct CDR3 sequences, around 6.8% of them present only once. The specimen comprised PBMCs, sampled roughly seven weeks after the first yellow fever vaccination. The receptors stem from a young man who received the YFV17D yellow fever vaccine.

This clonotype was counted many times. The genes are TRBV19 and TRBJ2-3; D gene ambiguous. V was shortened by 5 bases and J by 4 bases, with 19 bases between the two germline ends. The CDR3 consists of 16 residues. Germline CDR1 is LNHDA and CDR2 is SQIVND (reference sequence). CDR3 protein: CASSGPEWVYPDTQYF. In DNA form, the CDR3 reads TGTGCCAGTAGTGGCCCCGAGTGGGTGTATCCAGATACGCAGTATTTT.

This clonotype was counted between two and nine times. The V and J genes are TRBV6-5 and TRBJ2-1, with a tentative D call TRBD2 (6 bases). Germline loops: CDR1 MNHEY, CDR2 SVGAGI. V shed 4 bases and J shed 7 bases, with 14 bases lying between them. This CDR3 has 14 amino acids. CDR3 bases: TGTGCCAGCAGTTCCGGGACTTCCTTGAATGAGCAGTTCTTC. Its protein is CASSSGTSLNEQFF.

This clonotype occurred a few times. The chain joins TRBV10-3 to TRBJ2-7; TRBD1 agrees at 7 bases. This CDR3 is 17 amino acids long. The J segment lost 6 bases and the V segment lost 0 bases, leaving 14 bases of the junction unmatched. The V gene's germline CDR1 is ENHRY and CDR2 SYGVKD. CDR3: CAISESTRVGGWREQYV. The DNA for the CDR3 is TGTGCCATCAGTGAGTCGACGCGGGTAGGGGGCTGGCGCGAGCAGTACGTC.

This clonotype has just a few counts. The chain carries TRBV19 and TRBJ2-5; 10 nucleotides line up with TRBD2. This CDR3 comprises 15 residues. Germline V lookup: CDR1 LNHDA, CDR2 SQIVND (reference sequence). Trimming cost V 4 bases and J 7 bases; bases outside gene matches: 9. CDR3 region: CASSSWTSGGVTQYF. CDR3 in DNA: TGTGCCAGTAGTAGTTGGACTAGCGGTGGTGTGACCCAGTACTTC. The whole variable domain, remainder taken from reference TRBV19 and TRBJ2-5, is DGGITQSPKYLFRKEGQNVTLSCEQNLNHDAMYWYRQDPGQGLRLIYYSQIVNDFQKGDIAEGYSVSREKKESFPLTVTSAQKNPTAFYLCASSSWTSGGVTQYFGPGTRLLVL.

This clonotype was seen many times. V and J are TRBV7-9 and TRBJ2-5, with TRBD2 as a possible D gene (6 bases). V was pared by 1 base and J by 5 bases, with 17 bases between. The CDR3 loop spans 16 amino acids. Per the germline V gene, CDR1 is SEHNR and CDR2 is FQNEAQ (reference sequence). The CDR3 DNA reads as TGTGCCAGCAGCTTAGATTTGTCAGGGAGGTCGGAGACCCAGTACTTC. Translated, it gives CASSLDLSGRSETQYF.

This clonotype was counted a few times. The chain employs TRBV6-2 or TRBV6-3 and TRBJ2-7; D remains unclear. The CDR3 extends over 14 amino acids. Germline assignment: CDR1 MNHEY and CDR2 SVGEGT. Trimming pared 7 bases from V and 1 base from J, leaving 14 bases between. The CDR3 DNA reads TGTGCCAGCAAATACGCCCCCAGATCCTACGAGCAGTACGTC. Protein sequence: CASKYAPRSYEQYV.

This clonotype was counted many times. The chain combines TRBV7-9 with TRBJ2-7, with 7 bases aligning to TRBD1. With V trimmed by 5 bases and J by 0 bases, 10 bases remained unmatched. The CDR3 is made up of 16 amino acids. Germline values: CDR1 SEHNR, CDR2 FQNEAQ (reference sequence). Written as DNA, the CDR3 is TGTGCCAGCAGCGCGACCGGGGACAGAGGCTCCTACGAGCAGTACTTC. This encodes CASSATGDRGSYEQYF.

The CDR3 loop is CASRAGTGGETQYF. CDR3 nucleotides: TGCGCCAGCAGAGCCGGGACAGGGGGAGAGACCCAGTACTTC. This chain links TRBV5-1 with TRBJ2-5; 11 nucleotides align to TRBD1. CDR1 and CDR2 (germline): SGHRS, YFSETQ. The CDR3 runs 14 residues. The ends lost 5 bases at V and 4 bases at J; junction bases unmatched: 4.

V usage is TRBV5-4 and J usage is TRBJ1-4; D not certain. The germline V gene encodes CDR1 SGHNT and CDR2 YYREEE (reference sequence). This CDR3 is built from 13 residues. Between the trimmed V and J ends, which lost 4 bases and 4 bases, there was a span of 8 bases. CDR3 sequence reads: CASSTEFNEKLFF. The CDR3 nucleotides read TGTGCCAGCAGCACCGAATTTAATGAAAAACTGTTTTTT.

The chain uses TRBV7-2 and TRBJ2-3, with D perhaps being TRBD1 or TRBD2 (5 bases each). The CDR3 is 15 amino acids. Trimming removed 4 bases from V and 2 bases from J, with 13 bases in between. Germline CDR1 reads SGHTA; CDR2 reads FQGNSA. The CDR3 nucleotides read TGTGCCAGCAGCTCGAACGGGGCCATCACAGATACGCAGTATTTT. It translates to CASSSNGAITDTQYF.

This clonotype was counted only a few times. DNA for the CDR3: TGCGCCAGCAGCTGGGGGCTAGGTCGGGGAAAACCAGATACGCAGTATTTT. The encoded protein is CASSWGLGRGKPDTQYF. The chain is built from TRBV5-1 and TRBJ2-3; tentatively, D is TRBD1 (6 bases). V was clipped by 3 bases and J by 4 bases, with 21 bases between them. CDR1 is SGHRS, CDR2 YFSETQ, per germline. The CDR3 is 17 amino acids.

As DNA, the CDR3 is TGTGCCAGCAGTTACTCGATGGACCGGAATTCACCCCTCCACTTT. Translation: CASSYSMDRNSPLHF. The rearrangement uses TRBV6-5 and TRBJ1-6; D not certain. The V gene's germline CDR1 is MNHEY and CDR2 SVGAGI. V was cut by 0 bases and J by 7 bases, with 10 bases left in between. CDR3 length: 15 amino acids.

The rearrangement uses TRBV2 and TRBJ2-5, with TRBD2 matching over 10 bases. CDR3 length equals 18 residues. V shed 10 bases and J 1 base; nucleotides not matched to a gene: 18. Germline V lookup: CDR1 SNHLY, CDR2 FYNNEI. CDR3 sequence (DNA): TGTGCCATCTGTTTTTGGGCTAGCGGGGGACTGAGCCAAGAGACCCAGTACTTC. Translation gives CAICFWASGGLSQETQYF. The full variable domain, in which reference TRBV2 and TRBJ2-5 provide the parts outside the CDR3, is EPEVTQTPSHQVTQMGQEVILRCVPISNHLYFYWYRQILGQKVEFLVSFYNNEISEKSEIFDDQFSVERPDGSNFTLKIRSTKLEDSAMYFCAICFWASGGLSQETQYFGPGTRLLVL.

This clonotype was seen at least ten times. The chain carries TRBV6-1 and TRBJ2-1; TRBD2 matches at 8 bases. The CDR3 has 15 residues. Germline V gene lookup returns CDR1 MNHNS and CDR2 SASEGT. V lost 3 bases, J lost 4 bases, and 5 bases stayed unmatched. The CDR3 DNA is TGTGCCAGCAGTGAGGCGGGGGGAGATTACAATGAGCAGTTCTTC. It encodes CASSEAGGDYNEQFF.

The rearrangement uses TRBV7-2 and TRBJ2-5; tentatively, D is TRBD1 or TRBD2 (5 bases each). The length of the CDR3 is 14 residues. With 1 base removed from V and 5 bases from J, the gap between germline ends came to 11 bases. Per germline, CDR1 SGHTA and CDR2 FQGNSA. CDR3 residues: CASSLDGGWETQYF. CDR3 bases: TGTGCCAGCAGCTTAGATGGGGGATGGGAGACCCAGTACTTC.

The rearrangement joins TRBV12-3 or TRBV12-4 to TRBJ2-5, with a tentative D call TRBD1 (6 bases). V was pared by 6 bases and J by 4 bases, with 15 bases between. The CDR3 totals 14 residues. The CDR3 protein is CASRAGASGETQYF. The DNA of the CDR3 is TGTGCCAGCAGGGCAGGGGCCTCGGGAGAGACCCAGTACTTC.

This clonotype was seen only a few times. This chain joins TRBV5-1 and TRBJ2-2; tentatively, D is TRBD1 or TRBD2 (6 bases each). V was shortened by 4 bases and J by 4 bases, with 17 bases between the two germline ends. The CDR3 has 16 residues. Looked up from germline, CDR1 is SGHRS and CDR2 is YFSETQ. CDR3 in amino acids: CASSPRGLSGTGELFF. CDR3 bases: TGCGCCAGCAGCCCTCGGGGGCTCTCGGGCACCGGGGAGCTGTTTTTT.

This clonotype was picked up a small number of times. The CDR3 sequence: CASSYAGGDTAFF. The CDR3 nucleotides are TGTGCCAGCAGTTACGCAGGGGGCGATACAGCTTTCTTT. V usage is TRBV6-6 and J usage is TRBJ1-1, with 8 bases fitting TRBD1. Germline CDR1 is MNHNY and CDR2 is SVGAGI (reference sequence). With V trimmed by 2 bases and J by 10 bases, 6 bases remained unmatched. This CDR3 comprises 13 residues.

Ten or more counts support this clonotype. DNA of the CDR3: TGCAGTGCTAGGACGTCAGGGGTCAATCAGCCCCAGCATTTT. It encodes CSARTSGVNQPQHF. The V gene is TRBV20-1, the J gene TRBJ1-5, with a tentative D call TRBD1 (6 bases). The germline V gene has CDR1 DFQATT and CDR2 SNEGSKA (reference sequence). This CDR3 has 14 amino acids. V was trimmed by 3 bases and J by 3 bases, leaving 12 bases between them.

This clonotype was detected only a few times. The CDR3 is CASETGSTDTQYF. In DNA form, the CDR3 reads TGTGCCAGCGAAACCGGGAGCACAGATACGCAGTATTTT. The chain carries TRBV28 and TRBJ2-3, with D unclear. V was trimmed by 8 bases and J by 0 bases, leaving 9 bases between them. The CDR3 is made up of 13 amino acids. Germline CDR1 MDHEN, CDR2 SYDVKM.

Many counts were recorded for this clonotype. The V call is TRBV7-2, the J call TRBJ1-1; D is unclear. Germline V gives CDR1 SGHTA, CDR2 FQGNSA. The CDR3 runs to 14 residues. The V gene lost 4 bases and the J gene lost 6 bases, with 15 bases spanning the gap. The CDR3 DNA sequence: TGTGCCAGCAGCTGGGTTACGGGCAGGTCTGAAGCTTTCTTT. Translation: CASSWVTGRSEAFF.

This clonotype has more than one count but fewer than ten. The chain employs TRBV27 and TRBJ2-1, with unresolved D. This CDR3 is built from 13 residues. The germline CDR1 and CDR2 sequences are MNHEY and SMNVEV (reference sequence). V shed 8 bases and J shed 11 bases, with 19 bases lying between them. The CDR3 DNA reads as TGTGCCAGCGACTTCGTACCGCATCTTAAGCAGTTCTTC. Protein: CASDFVPHLKQFF.

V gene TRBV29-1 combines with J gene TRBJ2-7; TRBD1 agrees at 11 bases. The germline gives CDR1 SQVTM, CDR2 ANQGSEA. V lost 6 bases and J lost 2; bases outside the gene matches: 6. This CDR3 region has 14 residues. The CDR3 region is CSVRTGGSAYEQYF. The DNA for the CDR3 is TGCAGCGTAAGGACAGGGGGCAGCGCCTACGAGCAGTACTTC.